This TCR beta chain was recovered during a study of identical twins. TCRdb redid the calling of the 5' RACE reads with MiXCR, one entry per CDR3 protein. The data show some 1,600,000 distinct CDR3 sequences, with about 32% seen just once and 0.27% held by the top ten. For this clonotype: No antigen is known for it.

Overall study results and limits: Within monozygotic twins, out-of-frame TCR alpha sharing was underestimated by the models. Conclusions relied on cross-sectional statistical analysis, not following the same donors. Beta out-of-frame sequences showed weaker excess twin sharing.

The CDR3 sequence is 12 residues long. Germline CDR1 is SQVTM and CDR2 is ANQGSEA. The V end lost 2 bases, the J end lost 5 bases, and 7 bases lay between the germline ends. The sequence was collected from a newborn girl in good health. The V and J genes are TRBV29-1 and TRBJ2-1; D is undetermined. Input material: cord blood. CDR3 coding DNA: TGCAGCGTTGAATTGAATCACAATGAGCAGTTCTTC. Translated: CSVELNHNEQFF.